This TCR beta chain was captured in a study of shared clonotypes between healthy human individuals. This CDR3 is built from 15 residues. Trimming at V came to 2 bases and at J to 7 bases, leaving 7 bases not matched to a gene. Germline V CDR1 and CDR2: SGHRS, YFSETQ. Measured with immunoSEQ multiplex PCR; TCRdb has only the in-frame clones, and not every one. The sample yields 1.4 million or so clones, 98% to 99% seen once. The sample consisted of naive CD4+ T cells sorted from blood. Subset given: CD45RA+ positively selected. This TCR was sampled from a man aged 25-40 years in good health. The genes are TRBV5-1 and TRBJ2-7; 12 nucleotides line up with TRBD1. The CDR3 reads CASSLPGQGAQEQYF. In DNA form, the CDR3 reads TGCGCCAGCAGCTTACCGGGACAGGGGGCTCAGGAGCAGTACTTC.